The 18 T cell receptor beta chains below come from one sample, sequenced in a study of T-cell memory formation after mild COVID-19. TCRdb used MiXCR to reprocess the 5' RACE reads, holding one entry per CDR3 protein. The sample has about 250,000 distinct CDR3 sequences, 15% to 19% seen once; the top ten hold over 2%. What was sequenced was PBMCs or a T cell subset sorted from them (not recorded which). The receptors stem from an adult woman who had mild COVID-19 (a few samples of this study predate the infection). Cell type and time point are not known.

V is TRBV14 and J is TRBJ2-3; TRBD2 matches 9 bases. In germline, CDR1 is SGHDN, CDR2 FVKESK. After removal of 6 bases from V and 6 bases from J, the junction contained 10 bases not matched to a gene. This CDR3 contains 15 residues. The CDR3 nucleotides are TGTGCCAGCAGTCGACCGGGACTAGCTGTGGATACGCAGTATTTT. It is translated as CASSRPGLAVDTQYF.

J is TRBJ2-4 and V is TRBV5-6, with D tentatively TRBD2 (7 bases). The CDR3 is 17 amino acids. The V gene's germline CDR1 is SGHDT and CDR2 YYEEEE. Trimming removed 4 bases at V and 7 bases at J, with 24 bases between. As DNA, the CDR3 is TGTGCCAGCAGCCCCGGATCCCCCTGGCGGGGGCGGAACATTCAGTACTTC. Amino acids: CASSPGSPWRGRNIQYF.

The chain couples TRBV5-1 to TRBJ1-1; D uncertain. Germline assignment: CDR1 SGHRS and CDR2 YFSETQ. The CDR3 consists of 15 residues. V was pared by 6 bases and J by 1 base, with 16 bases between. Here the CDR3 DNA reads TGCGCCAGCAAGCTCTTAAGTCAGGAGAACACTGAAGCTTTCTTT. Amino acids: CASKLLSQENTEAFF.

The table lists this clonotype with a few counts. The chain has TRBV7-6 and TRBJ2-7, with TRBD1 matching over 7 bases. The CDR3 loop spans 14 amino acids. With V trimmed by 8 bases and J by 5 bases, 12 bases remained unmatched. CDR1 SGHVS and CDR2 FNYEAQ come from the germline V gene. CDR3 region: CASATSTGFHEQYF. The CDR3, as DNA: TGTGCCAGCGCCACCTCGACAGGGTTCCACGAGCAGTACTTC.

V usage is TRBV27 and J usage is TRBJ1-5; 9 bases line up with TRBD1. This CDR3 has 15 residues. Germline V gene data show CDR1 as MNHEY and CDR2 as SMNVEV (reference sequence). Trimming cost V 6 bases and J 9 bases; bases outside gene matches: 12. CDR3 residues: CASSSAPGTGSPQHF. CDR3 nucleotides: TGTGCCAGCAGCTCCGCTCCCGGGACAGGGTCGCCCCAGCATTTT.

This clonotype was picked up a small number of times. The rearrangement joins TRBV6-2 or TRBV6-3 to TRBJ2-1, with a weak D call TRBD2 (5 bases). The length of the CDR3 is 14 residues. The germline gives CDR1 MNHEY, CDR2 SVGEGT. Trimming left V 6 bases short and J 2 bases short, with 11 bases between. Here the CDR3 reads CASRTDYTYNEQFF. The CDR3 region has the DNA TGTGCCAGCAGAACCGACTATACCTACAATGAGCAGTTCTTC.

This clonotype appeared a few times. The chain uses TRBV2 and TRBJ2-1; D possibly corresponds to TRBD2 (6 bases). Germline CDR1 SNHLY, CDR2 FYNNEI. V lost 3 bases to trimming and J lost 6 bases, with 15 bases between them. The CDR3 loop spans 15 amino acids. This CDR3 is CASSEEGQGGNEQFF. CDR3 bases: TGTGCCAGCAGTGAGGAGGGGCAGGGAGGCAATGAGCAGTTCTTC.

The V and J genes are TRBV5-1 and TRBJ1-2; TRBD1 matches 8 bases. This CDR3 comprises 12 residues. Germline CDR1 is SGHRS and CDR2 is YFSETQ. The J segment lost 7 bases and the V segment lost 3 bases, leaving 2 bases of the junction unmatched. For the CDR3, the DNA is TGCGCCAGCAGCTGGGACAGGAGTGGCTACACCTTC. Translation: CASSWDRSGYTF. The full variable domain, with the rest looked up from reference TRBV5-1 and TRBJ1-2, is KAGVTQTPRYLIKTRGQQVTLSCSPISGHRSVSWYQQTPGQGLQFLFEYFSETQRNKGNFPGRFSGRQFSNSRSEMNVSTLELGDSALYLCASSWDRSGYTFGSGTRLTVV.

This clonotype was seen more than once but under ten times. Here the CDR3 DNA reads TGTGCCAGCAGTAAGTACAGGGATTCGAATGAGCAGTTCTTC. Translation: CASSKYRDSNEQFF. The chain joins TRBV6-5 to TRBJ2-1, with D tentatively TRBD1 (6 bases). Germline CDR1 reads MNHEY; CDR2 reads SVGAGI. The CDR3 totals 14 residues. V lost 5 bases, J lost 7 bases, and 15 bases lay in between.

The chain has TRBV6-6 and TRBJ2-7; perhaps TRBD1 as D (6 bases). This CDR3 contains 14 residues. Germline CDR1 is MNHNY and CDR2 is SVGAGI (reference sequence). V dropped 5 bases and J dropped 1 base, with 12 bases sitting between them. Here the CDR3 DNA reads TGTGCCAGCAGTACTACCGACAGGTCCTACGAGCAGTACTTC. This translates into CASSTTDRSYEQYF.

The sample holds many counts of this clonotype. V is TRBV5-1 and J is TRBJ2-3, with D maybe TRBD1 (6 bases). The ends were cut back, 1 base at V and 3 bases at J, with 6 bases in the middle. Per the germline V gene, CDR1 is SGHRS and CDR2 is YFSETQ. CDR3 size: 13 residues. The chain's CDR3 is CASSLTGTDTQYF. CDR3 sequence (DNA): TGCGCCAGCAGCTTGACAGGGACAGATACGCAGTATTTT.

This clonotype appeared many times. The CDR3 sequence: CATSSVSGEVKYF. CDR3 sequence (DNA): TGTGCCACCAGCAGCGTCTCGGGAGAGGTTAAGTACTTC. V is TRBV15 and J is TRBJ2-7; TRBD2 might be the D (6 bases). Trimming shortened V by 3 bases and J by 11 bases, and 17 bases separated the two germline ends. The CDR3 covers 13 residues. Per the germline V gene, CDR1 is LNHNV and CDR2 is YYDKDF (reference sequence).

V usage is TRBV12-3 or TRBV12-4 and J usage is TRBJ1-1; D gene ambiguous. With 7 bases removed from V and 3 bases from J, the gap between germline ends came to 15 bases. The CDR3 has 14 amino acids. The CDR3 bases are TGTGCCAGCAACACGGCCCCGGAGGACACTGAAGCTTTCTTT. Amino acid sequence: CASNTAPEDTEAFF.

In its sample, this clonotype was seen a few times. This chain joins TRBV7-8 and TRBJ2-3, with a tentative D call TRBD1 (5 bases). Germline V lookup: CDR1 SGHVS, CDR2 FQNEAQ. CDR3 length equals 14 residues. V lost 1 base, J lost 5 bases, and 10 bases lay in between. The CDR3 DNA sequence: TGTGCCAGCAGCTTAGTCAGGGTTGGAGATACGCAGTATTTT. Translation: CASSLVRVGDTQYF.

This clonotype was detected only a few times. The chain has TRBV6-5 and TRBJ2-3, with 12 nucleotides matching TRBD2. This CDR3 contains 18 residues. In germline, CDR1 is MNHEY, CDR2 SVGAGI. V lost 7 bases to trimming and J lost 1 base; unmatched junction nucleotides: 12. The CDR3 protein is CASTGPSLAGGRTDTQYF. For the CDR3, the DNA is TGTGCCAGCACTGGTCCCAGTCTAGCGGGAGGGCGCACAGATACGCAGTATTTT.

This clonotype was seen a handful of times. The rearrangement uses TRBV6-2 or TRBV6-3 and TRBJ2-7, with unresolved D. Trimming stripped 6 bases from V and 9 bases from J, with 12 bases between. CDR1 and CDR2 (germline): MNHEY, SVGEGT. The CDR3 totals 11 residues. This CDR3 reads CASRTQLWQYF. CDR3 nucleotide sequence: TGTGCCAGCAGGACCCAGCTTTGGCAGTACTTC.

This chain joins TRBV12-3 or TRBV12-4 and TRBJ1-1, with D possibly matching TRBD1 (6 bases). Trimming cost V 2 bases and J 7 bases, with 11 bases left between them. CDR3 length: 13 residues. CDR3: CASSLRDRYEAFF. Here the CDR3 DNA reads TGTGCCAGCAGTTTAAGAGACAGGTATGAAGCTTTCTTT.

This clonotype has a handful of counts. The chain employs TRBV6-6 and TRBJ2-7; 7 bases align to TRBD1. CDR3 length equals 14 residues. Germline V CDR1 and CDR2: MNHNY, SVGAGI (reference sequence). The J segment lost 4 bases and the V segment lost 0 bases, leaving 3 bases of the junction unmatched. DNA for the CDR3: TGTGCCAGCAGTTACTCGGGACAGCGATACGAGCAGTACTTC. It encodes CASSYSGQRYEQYF.